Sequencing of this T cell receptor beta chain was carried out in a study of shared clonotypes between healthy human individuals. Turning to the study itself: Contributing individuals were a couple of females and a few males aged 18 to 49. For every donor, three CD4 naive, three CD4 memory, two CD8 naive and one CD8 memory plates were used.

The CD4+ fraction was divided into a CD45RA+ naive subset and a CD45RA-negative memory subset. It was across several immunoSEQ plates that each subset's genomic DNA was evenly split. Method: immunoSEQ multiplex PCR; TCRdb's copy keeps in-frame clones and lacks some. The table records about a million clones, around three quarters of them present only once. The CDR3 comprises 14 residues, both ends counted. CDR1 is SGHTA, CDR2 FQGNSA, per germline. Comments on this clone: Because it lacks the conserved phenylalanine or tryptophan at the end, this CDR3 is likely a read error. It is unclear where the CDR3 begins or ends on the DNA, so no DNA is shown, and the CDR3 is as TCRdb lists it.

This rearrangement joins TRBV7-2 to TRBJ2-7. This TCR came from a man in his late teens or twenties in good health. Some clones in this sample may be carry-over from other donors' samples. The source material was memory CD4+ T cells from PBMCs. Subset defined: CD45RA-negative fraction. The CDR3 loop is CASSLSRATYEQWI.